The clone carrying this TCR beta chain was detected ten times or more. The CDR3 spans 13 residues. The V segment lost 5 bases and the J segment 4 bases; nucleotides outside the gene matches: 2. The germline CDR1 and CDR2 sequences are SEHNR and FQNEAQ (reference sequence). This specimen belongs to a study of HIV-infected patients and healthy controls. TCRdb processed the 5' RACE reads anew with MiXCR; each CDR3 protein has one entry. This sample has tens of thousands of distinct CDR3 sequences; about 19% occur once, and the top ten carry under 1.5%. This receptor was identified in a human donor in good health. The chain joins TRBV7-9 to TRBJ1-5; 7 positions match TRBD1. Material for sequencing was CD4+ T cells from blood. The CDR3 sequence: CASSEQGNQPQHF. The CDR3 bases are TGTGCCAGCAGCGAACAGGGGAATCAGCCCCAGCATTTT.